This record concerns one T cell receptor beta chain sequence. The antigen is undetermined. This specimen belongs to a study of blood T cells in healthy people across ages. The CDR3 is 13 residues long. Germline-derived CDR1 and CDR2 are ENHRY and SYGVKD. Notes on the study in general: Strong correlation existed between TCR beta diversity and naive T cell percentage.

Combining a sample-barcoded 5' primer with a J-beta primer mix, a second PCR ran for roughly 7 to 12 cycles. A template-switch adaptor with 12 random nucleotides tagged each cDNA molecule. Each CDR3 protein gets one entry after TCRdb re-called the 5' RACE reads with MiXCR. The table records about 640,000 distinct CDR3 sequences, 58% of them present only once. The chain combines TRBV10-3 with TRBJ2-1; 9 bases are a match to TRBD2. The specimen was blood. The TCR originated in a man aged 55 to 70 in good health. In nucleotides, the CDR3 is TGTGCGGTAGCGGGGGCCCCTTACAATGAGCAGTTCTTC. It translates to CAVAGAPYNEQFF.